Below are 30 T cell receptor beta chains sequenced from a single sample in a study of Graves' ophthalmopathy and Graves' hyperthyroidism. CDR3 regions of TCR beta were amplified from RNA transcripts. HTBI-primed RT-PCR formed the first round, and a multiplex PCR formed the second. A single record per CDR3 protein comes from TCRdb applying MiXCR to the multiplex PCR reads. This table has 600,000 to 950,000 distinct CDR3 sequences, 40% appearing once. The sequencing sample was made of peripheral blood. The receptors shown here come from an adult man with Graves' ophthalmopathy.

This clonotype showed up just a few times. CDR3 coding DNA: TGTGCCAGCAGCTTAGAAAGCACTACCCCCTACGAGCAGTACTTC. This gives the protein CASSLESTTPYEQYF. This rearrangement joins TRBV7-2 to TRBJ2-7, with unresolved D. CDR1 and CDR2 (germline): SGHTA, FQGNSA. The V end lost 1 base, the J end lost 2 bases, and 12 bases lay between the germline ends. The CDR3 has 15 amino acids.

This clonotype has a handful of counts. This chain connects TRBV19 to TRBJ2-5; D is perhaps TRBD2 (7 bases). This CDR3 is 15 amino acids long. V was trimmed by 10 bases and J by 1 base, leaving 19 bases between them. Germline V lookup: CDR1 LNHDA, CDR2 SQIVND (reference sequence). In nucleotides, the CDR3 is TGTGCCACCGGTAACAGGGCTAGCGGCCAAGAGACCCAGTACTTC. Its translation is CATGNRASGQETQYF.

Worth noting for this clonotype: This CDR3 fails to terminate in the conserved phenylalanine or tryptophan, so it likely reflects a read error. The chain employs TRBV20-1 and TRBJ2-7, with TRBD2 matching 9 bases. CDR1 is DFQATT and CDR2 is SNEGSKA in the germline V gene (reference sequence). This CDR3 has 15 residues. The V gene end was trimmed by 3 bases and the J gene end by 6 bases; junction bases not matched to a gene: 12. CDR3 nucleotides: TGCAGTGCTAGGCGGGGGGGCGGGGGAGCAGGCGAGCAGTACTGC. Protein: CSARRGGGGAGEQYC.

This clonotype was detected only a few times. Written as DNA, the CDR3 is TGTGCCAGCAGCTTGCCAGACATAGCTAACTATGGCTACACCTTC. Protein sequence: CASSLPDIANYGYTF. The chain employs TRBV5-4 and TRBJ1-2, with D unclear. The germline CDR1 and CDR2 sequences are SGHNT and YYREEE (reference sequence). The CDR3 totals 15 residues. V lost 1 base, J lost 0 bases, and 10 bases lay in between.

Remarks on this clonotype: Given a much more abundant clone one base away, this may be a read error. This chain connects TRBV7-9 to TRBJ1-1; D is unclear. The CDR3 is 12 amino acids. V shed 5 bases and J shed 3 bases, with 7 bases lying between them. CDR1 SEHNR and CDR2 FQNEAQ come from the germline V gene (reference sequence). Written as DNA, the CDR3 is TGTGCCAGCAGCGCCGTGGACACTGAAGCTTTCTTT. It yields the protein CASSAVDTEAFF.

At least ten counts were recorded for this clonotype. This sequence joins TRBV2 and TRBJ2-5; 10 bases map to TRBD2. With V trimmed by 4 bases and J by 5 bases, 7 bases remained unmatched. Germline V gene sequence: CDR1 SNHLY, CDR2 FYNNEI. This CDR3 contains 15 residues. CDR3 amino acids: CASSGLAGAGETQYF. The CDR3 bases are TGTGCCAGCAGTGGGCTAGCGGGGGCCGGGGAGACCCAGTACTTC. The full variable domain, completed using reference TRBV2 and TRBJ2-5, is EPEVTQTPSHQVTQMGQEVILRCVPISNHLYFYWYRQILGQKVEFLVSFYNNEISEKSEIFDDQFSVERPDGSNFTLKIRSTKLEDSAMYFCASSGLAGAGETQYFGPGTRLLVL.

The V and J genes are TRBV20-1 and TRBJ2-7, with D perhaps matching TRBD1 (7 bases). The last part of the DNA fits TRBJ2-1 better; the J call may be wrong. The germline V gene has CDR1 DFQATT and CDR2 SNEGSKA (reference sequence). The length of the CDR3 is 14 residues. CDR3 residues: CSARGRGEIDEQFF. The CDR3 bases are TGCAGTGCTAGGGGCAGGGGGGAAATCGATGAGCAGTTCTTC.

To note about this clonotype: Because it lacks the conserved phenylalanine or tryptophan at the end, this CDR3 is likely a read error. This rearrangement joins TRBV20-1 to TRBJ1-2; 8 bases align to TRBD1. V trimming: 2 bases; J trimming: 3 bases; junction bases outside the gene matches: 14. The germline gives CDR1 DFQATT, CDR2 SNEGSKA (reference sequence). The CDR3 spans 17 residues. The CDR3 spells CSARWRGPDRVYYGYTI. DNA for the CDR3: TGCAGTGCTAGATGGCGGGGGCCGGACAGGGTGTACTATGGCTACACCATC.

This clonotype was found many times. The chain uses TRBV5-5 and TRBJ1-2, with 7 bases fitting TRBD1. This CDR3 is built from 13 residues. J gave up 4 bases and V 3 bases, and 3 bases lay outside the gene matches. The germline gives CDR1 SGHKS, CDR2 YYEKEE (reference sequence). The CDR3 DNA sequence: TGTGCCAGCAGCTCGACAGGGTTCTATGGCTACACCTTC. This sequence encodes CASSSTGFYGYTF.

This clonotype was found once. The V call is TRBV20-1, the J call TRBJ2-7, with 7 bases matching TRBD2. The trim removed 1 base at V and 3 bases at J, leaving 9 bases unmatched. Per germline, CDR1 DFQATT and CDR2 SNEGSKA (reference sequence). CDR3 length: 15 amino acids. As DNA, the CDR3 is TGCAGTGCTAGAGGGGGGGAGGGTGGATACTACGAGCAGTACTTC. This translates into CSARGGEGGYYEQYF.

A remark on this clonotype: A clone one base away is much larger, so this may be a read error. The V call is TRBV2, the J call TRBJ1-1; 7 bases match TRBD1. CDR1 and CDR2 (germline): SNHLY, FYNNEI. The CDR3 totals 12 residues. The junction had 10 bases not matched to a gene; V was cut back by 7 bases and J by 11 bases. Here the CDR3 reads CASNFDDRDAFF. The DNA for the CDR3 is TGTGCCAGCAATTTCGATGACAGGGACGCTTTCTTT.

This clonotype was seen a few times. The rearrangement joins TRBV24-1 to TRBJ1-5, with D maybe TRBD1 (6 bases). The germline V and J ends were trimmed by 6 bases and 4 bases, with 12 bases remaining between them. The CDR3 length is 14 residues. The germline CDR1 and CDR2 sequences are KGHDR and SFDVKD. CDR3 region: CATSYTQGNQPQHF. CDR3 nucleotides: TGTGCCACCAGTTACACCCAGGGGAATCAGCCCCAGCATTTT.

Here the CDR3 DNA reads TGTGCCATCAGTGAGTGGACAGGGGGCTGGGACACTGAAGCTTTCTTT. Encoded protein: CAISEWTGGWDTEAFF. V gene TRBV10-3 combines with J gene TRBJ1-1, with TRBD1 matching 11 bases. The germline V gene has CDR1 ENHRY and CDR2 SYGVKD. The CDR3 extends over 16 amino acids. V lost 1 base and J lost 3; bases outside the gene matches: 4.

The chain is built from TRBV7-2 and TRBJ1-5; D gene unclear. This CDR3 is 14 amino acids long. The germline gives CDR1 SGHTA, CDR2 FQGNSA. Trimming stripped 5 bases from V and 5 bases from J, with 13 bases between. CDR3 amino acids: CASSPGLQDQPQHF. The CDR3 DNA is TGTGCCAGCAGCCCCGGGCTTCAGGATCAGCCCCAGCATTTT.

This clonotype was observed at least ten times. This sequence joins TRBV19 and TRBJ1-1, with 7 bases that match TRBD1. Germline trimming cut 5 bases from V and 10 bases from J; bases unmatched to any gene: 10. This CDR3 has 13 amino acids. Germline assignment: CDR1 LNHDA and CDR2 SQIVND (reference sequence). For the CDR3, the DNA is TGTGCCAGTAGTGCCAAAGACAGGGTACGAGCTTTCTTT. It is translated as CASSAKDRVRAFF.

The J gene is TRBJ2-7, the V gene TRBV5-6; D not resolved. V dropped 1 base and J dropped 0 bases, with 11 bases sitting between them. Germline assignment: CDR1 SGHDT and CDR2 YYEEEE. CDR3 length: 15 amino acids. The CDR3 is CASSLLRFSSYEQYF. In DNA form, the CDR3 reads TGTGCCAGCAGCTTGCTTCGGTTCTCCTCCTACGAGCAGTACTTC.

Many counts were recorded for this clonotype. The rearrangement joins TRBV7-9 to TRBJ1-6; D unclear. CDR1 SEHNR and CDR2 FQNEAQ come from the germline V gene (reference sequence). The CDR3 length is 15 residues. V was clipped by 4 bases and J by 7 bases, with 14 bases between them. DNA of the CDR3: TGTGCCAGCAGCTCCGTTGGAGGATTAAATTCACCCCTCCACTTT. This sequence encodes CASSSVGGLNSPLHF.

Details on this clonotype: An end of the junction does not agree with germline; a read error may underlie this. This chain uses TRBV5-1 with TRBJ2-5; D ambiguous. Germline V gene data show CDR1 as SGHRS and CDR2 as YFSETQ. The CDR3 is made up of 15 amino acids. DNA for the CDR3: TGTGCCAGCAGCTTCTGGACGGAGAAGCGAGAGACCCAGTACTTC. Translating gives CASSFWTEKRETQYF.

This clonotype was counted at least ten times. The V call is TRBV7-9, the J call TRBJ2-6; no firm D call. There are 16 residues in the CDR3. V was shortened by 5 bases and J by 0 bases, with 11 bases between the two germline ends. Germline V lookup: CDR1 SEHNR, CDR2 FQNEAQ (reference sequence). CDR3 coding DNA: TGTGCCAGCAGCCCCGGACGGAACTCTGGGGCCAACGTCCTGACTTTC. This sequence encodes CASSPGRNSGANVLTF.

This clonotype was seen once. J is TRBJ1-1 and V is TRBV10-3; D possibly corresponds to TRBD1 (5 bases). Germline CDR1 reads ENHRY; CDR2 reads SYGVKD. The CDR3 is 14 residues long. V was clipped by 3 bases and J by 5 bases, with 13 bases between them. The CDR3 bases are TGTGCCATCAGTGAAGGGACTCCGGGAACTGAAGCTTTCTTT. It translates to CAISEGTPGTEAFF.

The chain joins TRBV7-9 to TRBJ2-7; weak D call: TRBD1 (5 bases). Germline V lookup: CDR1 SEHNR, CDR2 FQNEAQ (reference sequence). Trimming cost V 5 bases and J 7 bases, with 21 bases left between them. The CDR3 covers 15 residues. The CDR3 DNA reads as TGTGCCAGCAGCCAAGGGGCACAGGTGACGAAGGAGCAGTACTTC. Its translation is CASSQGAQVTKEQYF.

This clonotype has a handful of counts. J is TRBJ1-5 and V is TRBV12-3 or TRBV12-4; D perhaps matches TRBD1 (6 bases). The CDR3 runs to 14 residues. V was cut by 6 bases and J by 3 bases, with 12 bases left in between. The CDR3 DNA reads TGTGCCAGCAGCCGAGGACAGCTCAATCAGCCCCAGCATTTT. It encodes CASSRGQLNQPQHF.

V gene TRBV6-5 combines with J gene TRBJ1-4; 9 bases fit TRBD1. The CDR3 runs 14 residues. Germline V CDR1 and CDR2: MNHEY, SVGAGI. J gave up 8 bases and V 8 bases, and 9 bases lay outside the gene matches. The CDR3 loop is CASGISGTGEKLFF. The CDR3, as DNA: TGTGCCAGCGGTATCTCGGGGACAGGGGAAAAACTGTTTTTT.

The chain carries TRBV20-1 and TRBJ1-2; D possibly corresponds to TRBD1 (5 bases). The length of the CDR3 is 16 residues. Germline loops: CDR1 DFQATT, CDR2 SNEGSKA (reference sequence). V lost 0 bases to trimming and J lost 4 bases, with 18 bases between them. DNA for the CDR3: TGCAGTGCTAGAGATCTTCGGGCCCGGCAGGGCTATGGCTACACCTTC. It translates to CSARDLRARQGYGYTF.

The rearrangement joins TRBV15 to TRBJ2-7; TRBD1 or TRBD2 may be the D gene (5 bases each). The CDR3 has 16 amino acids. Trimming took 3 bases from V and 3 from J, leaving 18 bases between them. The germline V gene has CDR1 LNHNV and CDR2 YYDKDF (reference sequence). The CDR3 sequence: CATSRGVVAGYYEQYF. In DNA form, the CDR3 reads TGTGCCACCAGCAGGGGGGTGGTTGCCGGGTACTACGAGCAGTACTTC.

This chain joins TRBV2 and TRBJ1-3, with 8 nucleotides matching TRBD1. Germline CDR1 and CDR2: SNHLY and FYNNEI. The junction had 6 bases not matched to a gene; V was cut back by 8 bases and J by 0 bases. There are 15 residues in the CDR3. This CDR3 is CASDLGTGSGNTIYF. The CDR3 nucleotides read TGTGCCAGCGATCTCGGGACAGGCTCTGGAAACACCATATATTTT.

DNA of the CDR3: TGCAGTGCTGGACAGGTTGGGGTCCAAGAGACCCAGTACTTC. This sequence encodes CSAGQVGVQETQYF. The chain has TRBV20-1 and TRBJ2-5; TRBD1 aligns across 7 bases. The J segment lost 1 base and the V segment lost 5 bases, leaving 7 bases of the junction unmatched. The CDR3 is 14 residues long. The germline gives CDR1 DFQATT, CDR2 SNEGSKA (reference sequence).

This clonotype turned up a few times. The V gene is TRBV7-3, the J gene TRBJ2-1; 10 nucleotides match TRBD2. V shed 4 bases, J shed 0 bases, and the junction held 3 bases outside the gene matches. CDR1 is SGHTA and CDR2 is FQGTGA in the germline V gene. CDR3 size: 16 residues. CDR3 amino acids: CASSSSGGGSYNEQFF. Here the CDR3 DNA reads TGTGCCAGCAGCTCGAGCGGGGGGGGCTCCTACAATGAGCAGTTCTTC.

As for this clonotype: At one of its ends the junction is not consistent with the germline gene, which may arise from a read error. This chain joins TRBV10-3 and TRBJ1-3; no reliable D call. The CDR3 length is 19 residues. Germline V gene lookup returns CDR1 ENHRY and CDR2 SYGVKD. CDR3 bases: TGTGCCATCATGTCACCGGTACCCACCCTCTCGAGATCTGGAAACACCACATATTTT. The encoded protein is CAIMSPVPTLSRSGNTTYF.

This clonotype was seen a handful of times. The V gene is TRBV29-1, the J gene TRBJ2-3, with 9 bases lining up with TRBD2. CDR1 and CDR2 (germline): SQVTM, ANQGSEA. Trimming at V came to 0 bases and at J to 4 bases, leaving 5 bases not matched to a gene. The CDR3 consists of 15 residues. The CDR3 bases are TGCAGCGTTGAAGATTGGGCGGGAGGGGCAGATACGCAGTATTTT. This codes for CSVEDWAGGADTQYF.